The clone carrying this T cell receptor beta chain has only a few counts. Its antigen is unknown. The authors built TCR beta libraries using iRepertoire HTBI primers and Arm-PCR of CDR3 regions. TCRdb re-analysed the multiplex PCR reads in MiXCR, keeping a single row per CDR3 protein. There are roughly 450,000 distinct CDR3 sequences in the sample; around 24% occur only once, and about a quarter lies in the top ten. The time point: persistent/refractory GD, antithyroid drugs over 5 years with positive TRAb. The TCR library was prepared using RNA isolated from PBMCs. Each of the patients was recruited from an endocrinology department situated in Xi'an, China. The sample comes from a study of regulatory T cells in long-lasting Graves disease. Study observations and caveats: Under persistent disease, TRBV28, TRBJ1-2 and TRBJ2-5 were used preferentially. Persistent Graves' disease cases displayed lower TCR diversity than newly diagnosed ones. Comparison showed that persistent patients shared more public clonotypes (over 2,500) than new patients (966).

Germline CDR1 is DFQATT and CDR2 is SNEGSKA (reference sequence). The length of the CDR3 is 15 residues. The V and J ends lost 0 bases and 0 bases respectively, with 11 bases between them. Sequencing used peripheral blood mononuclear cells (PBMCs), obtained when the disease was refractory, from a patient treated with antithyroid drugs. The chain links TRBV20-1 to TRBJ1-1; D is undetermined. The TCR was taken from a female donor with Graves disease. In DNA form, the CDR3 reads TGCAGTGCTAGAGATTGGGCCGGGATGAACACTGAAGCTTTCTTT. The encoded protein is CSARDWAGMNTEAFF.